This T cell receptor (beta chain) was sequenced during a study of beta chain features in type 1 diabetes. The sequenced template was cDNA made from the entire isolated RNA. TCRdb's copy holds only in-frame clones and misses some; the assay was immunoSEQ multiplex PCR. This repertoire shows hundreds of thousands of clones, roughly 15% found once; its top ten account for roughly 7%. General study findings and limits: Shortening that was moderate but significant affected the TCRB CDR3s of Type 1 diabetes patients in all four CD4+ subsets. PCR might show a preference for shorter templates, equally across patients and controls.

V lost 1 base and J 7 bases, leaving 8 bases between the germline ends. CDR1 is SGHNT, CDR2 YYREEE, per germline (reference sequence). The CDR3 is 12 residues long. With regard to this clone: Its matching antigen is unknown.

Sequenced input: central memory CD4+ T cells from blood. The rearrangement links TRBV5-4 to TRBJ1-2; no reliable D call. This TCR was recovered from a man aged 30 to 39 in good health. CDR3 loop: CASSLHPGGYTF. CDR3 sequence (DNA): TGTGCCAGCAGCTTGCACCCGGGTGGCTACACCTTC.